These 3 T cell receptor beta chains share one sample of origin, sequenced in a study of radiation and T cells in renal cell carcinoma. Measured with immunoSEQ multiplex PCR; TCRdb has only the in-frame clones, and not every one. Altogether fewer than 80,000 clones are present, 70% to 90% being singletons, with the ten largest covering approximately 2.3%. The time point was: blood 4 weeks post-SBRT, at nephrectomy. The treatment was: 15 Gy SBRT to primary tumor, nephrectomy 4 weeks later. Sample: blood, taken from a patient whose treatment included radiotherapy and nephrectomy. All receptors derive from a woman aged 60-75 years with renal cell carcinoma.

Comment on this clone: No conserved phenylalanine or tryptophan ends this CDR3, so it is likely a read error. The rearrangement joins TRBV2 to TRBJ1-2; D is ambiguous. V was shortened by 1 base and J by 4 bases, with 7 bases between the two germline ends. Germline lookup yields CDR1 SNHLY and CDR2 FYNNEI. CDR3 length: 13 residues. The CDR3, as DNA: TGTGCCAGCAGTGAAGGAGGAGGCTATGGCTACACCCTC. Translated, it gives CASSEGGGYGYTL.

The chain couples TRBV19 to TRBJ1-2; no reliable D call. From germline, CDR1 is LNHDA and CDR2 SQIVND (reference sequence). Trimming stripped 2 bases from V and 8 bases from J, with 15 bases between. This CDR3 region has 14 residues. The chain's CDR3 is CASSIMEGSGGYTF. CDR3 nucleotides: TGTGCCAGTAGTATAATGGAGGGATCGGGGGGCTACACCTTC.

The chain has TRBV30 and TRBJ1-1, with D hard to call. The CDR3 is 15 residues long. Per germline, CDR1 GTSNPN and CDR2 SVGIG (reference sequence). V dropped 2 bases and J dropped 0 bases, with 13 bases sitting between them. The CDR3 reads CAWSQTGGLNTEAFF. CDR3 sequence (DNA): TGTGCCTGGAGTCAAACGGGCGGGCTGAACACTGAAGCTTTCTTT.